Listed below are T cell receptor beta chains from one sample, sequenced in a study of T cell changes during pregnancy in multiple sclerosis. This table comes from immunoSEQ multiplex PCR, and its TCRdb copy is limited to in-frame clones, with some not included. The top ten hold more than 1.4% of the sample, which has about 68,000 clones, 90% seen once. Sequenced material: peripheral blood, taken in the third trimester of pregnancy. The receptors originated from a female donor with multiple sclerosis, enrolled in a pregnancy study. Each CDR3 is given with its conserved first and last residue. D genes are given only for firm matches. Size is stated for part of the rows, as once, few or many counts, or as a class when the clone is expanded.

j_call clone_size v_call cdr3_length d_call cdr3_aa cdr3_nt
TRBJ2-2 once TRBV7-3 16 NA CASSLLAVANTGELFF TGTGCCAGCAGCTTACTTGCAGTCGCGAACACCGGGGAGCTGTTTTTT
TRBJ2-5 NA TRBV5-1 15 TRBD1 CASSLDRGQRETQYF TGCGCCAGCAGCTTGGACAGGGGCCAGCGAGAGACCCAGTACTTC
TRBJ1-3 once TRBV7-9 15 NA CASSPDSYSGNTIYF TGTGCCAGCAGCCCGGACAGTTACTCTGGAAACACCATATATTTT
TRBJ2-5 once TRBV7-2 18 NA CASSLAWWGSVVQETQYF TGTGCCAGCAGCTTAGCGTGGTGGGGTAGCGTTGTCCAAGAGACCCAGTACTTC
TRBJ2-7 once TRBV7-2 13 TRBD2 CASMVSGGDEQYF TGTGCCAGCATGGTTAGCGGGGGGGACGAGCAGTACTTC
TRBJ1-2 NA TRBV18 13 NA CASSPRTDYGYTF TGTGCCAGCTCACCACGGACAGACTATGGCTACACCTTC
TRBJ2-1 NA TRBV9 16 TRBD2 CASSVALAGGYNEQFF TGTGCCAGCAGCGTAGCATTAGCGGGGGGTTACAATGAGCAGTTCTTC
TRBJ2-7 NA TRBV4-1 16 NA CASSQDWSRGAYEQYF TGCGCCAGCAGCCAAGATTGGAGCAGGGGAGCCTACGAGCAGTACTTC
TRBJ1-2 NA TRBV30 13 NA CACTRGGNYGYTF TGTGCCTGCACAAGGGGGGGCAACTATGGCTACACCTTC
TRBJ1-1 NA TRBV6-5 13 NA CASNIQGGTEAFF TGTGCCAGCAACATACAGGGAGGGACTGAAGCTTTCTTT
TRBJ2-3 NA TRBV6-4 15 TRBD1 CASSSDRGGADTQYF TGTGCCAGCAGTTCGGACAGGGGAGGTGCAGATACGCAGTATTTT
TRBJ1-4 NA TRBV5-4 16 TRBD1 CASSLGPDRVEEKLFF TGTGCCAGCAGCTTGGGGCCTGACAGGGTGGAGGAAAAACTGTTTTTT
TRBJ2-7 NA TRBV7-8 17 TRBD2 CASSLEMLAGAGNEQYF TGTGCCAGCAGCTTAGAAATGCTAGCGGGGGCCGGGAACGAGCAGTACTTC
TRBJ1-4 NA TRBV7-9 17 NA CASSLGLTGLTNEKLFF TGTGCCAGCAGCTTAGGCCTCACAGGGTTGACTAATGAAAAACTGTTTTTT
TRBJ2-1 NA TRBV5-6 16 TRBD2 CASSSLSGRVNNEQFF TGTGCCAGCAGCTCCCTTAGCGGGAGAGTAAACAATGAGCAGTTCTTC
TRBJ1-1 once TRBV25-1 14 TRBD1 CASSELDRGTEAFF TGTGCCAGCAGTGAATTGGACAGGGGGACTGAAGCTTTCTTT
TRBJ1-2 NA TRBV13 14 TRBD1 CASSQGTGRYGYTF TGTGCCAGCAGCCAAGGGACAGGGAGATATGGCTACACCTTC
TRBJ2-7 NA TRBV19 16 TRBD2 CASSSAGASGTYEQYF TGTGCCAGTAGTTCCGCCGGGGCTAGCGGAACCTACGAGCAGTACTTC
TRBJ2-1 NA TRBV13 15 NA CASSLPNTISNEQFF TGTGCCAGCAGCCTCCCCAATACTATCTCCAATGAGCAGTTCTTC
TRBJ1-4 NA TRBV18 14 NA CASSPSGLNEKLFF TGTGCCAGCTCACCATCAGGGTTAAATGAAAAACTGTTTTTT
TRBJ2-2 once TRBV7-3 16 NA CASSLNGPGDTGELFF TGTGCCAGCAGCTTAAATGGCCCAGGGGACACCGGGGAGCTGTTTTTT
TRBJ2-1 NA TRBV11-3 15 TRBD2 CASSLSGNSFGEQFF TGTGCCAGCAGCCTTAGCGGGAATTCATTCGGGGAGCAGTTCTTC
TRBJ2-3 NA TRBV7-8 11 NA CASRRGDTQYF TGTGCCAGCAGGCGAGGTGATACGCAGTATTTT
TRBJ1-3 NA TRBV19 15 NA CASSIGDSSGNTIYF TGTGCCAGTAGTATAGGTGACAGCTCTGGAAACACCATATATTTT
TRBJ1-4 NA TRBV19 16 NA CASSKGTQATNEKLFF TGTGCCAGTAGTAAAGGGACACAAGCAACTAATGAAAAACTGTTTTTT
TRBJ1-2 once TRBV5-1 16 TRBD1 CASSPDRERANYGYTF TGCGCCAGCAGCCCGGACAGGGAGCGAGCTAACTATGGCTACACCTTC
TRBJ2-7 NA TRBV7-8 15 TRBD1 CASANSWGQTYEQYF TGTGCCAGCGCAAATTCGTGGGGACAGACCTACGAGCAGTACTTC
TRBJ2-1 NA TRBV27 16 TRBD1 CASSPMGQGAYNEQFF TGTGCCAGCAGTCCGATGGGACAGGGGGCCTACAATGAGCAGTTCTTC
TRBJ2-1 NA TRBV25-1 15 TRBD2 CATHLGGTSFNEQFF TGTGCCACCCACCTGGGTGGGACTAGCTTCAATGAGCAGTTCTTC
TRBJ2-1 NA TRBV6-5 15 TRBD1 CASSPGQGFYNEQFF TGTGCCAGCAGCCCGGGACAGGGATTTTACAATGAGCAGTTCTTC